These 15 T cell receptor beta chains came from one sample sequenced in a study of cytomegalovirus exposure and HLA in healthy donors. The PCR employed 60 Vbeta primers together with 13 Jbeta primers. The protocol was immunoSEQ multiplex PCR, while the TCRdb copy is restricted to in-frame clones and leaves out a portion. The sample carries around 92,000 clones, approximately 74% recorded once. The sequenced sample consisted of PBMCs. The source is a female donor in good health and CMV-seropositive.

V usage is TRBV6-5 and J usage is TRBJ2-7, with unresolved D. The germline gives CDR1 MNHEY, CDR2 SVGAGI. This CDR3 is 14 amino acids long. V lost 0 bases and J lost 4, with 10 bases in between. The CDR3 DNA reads TGTGCCAGCAGTTACTCGAGAGGTGATTACGAGCAGTACTTC. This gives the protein CASSYSRGDYEQYF.

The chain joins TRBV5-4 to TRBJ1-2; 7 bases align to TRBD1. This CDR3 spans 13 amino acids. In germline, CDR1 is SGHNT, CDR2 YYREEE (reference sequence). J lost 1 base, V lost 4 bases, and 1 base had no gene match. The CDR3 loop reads CASSRDSNYGYTF. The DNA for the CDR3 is TGTGCCAGCAGCCGGGACAGTAACTATGGCTACACCTTC. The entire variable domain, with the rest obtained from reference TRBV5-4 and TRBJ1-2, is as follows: ETGVTQSPTHLIKTRGQQVTLRCSSQSGHNTVSWYQQALGQGPQFIFQYYREEENGRGNFPPRFSGLQFPNYSSELNVNALELDDSALYLCASSRDSNYGYTFGSGTRLTVV.

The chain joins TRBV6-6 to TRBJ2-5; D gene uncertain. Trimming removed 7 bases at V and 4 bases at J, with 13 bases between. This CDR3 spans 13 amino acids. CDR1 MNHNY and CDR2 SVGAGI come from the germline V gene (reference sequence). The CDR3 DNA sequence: TGTGCCAGCACCCCGCCCCTGGCAGAGACCCAGTACTTC. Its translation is CASTPPLAETQYF.

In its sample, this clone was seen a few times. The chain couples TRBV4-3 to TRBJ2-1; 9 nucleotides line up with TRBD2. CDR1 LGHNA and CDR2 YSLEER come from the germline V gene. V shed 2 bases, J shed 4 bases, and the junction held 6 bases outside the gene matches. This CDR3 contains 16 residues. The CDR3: CASSQLSGRPYNEQFF. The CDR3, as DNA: TGCGCCAGCAGCCAACTTAGCGGGAGACCATACAATGAGCAGTTCTTC.

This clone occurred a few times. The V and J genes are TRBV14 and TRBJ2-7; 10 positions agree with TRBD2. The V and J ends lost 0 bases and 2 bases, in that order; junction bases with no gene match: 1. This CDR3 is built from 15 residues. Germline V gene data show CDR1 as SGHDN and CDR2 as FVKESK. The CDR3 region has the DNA TGTGCCAGCAGCCAAGAAGCGGGAGGGGCCTACGAGCAGTACTTC. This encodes CASSQEAGGAYEQYF.

CDR3 amino acids: CASSRQRQGAGNTIYF. CDR3 bases: TGTGCCAGCAGCCGACAAAGACAGGGGGCCGGAAACACCATATATTTT. This chain uses TRBV11-2 with TRBJ1-3; 10 bases are a match to TRBD1. The germline V gene encodes CDR1 SGHAT and CDR2 FQNNGV. This CDR3 spans 16 amino acids. The V segment lost 5 bases and the J segment 4 bases; nucleotides outside the gene matches: 8.

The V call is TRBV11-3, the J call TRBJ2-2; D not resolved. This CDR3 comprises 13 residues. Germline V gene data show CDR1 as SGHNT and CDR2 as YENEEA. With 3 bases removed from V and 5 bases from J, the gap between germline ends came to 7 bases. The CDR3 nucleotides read TGTGCCAGCAGCTTGGGCAGGACCGGGGAGCTGTTTTTT. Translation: CASSLGRTGELFF. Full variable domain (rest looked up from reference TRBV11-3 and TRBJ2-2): EAGVVQSPRYKIIEKKQPVAFWCNPISGHNTLYWYLQNLGQGPELLIRYENEEAVDDSQLPKDRFSAERLKGVDSTLKIQPAELGDSAVYLCASSLGRTGELFFGEGSRLTVL.

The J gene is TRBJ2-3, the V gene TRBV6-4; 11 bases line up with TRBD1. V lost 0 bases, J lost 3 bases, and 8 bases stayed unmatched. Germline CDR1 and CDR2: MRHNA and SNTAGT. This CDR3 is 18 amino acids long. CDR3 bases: TGTGCCAGCAGTGACTCCCCTCCCGGGACAGGGGGAACAGATACGCAGTATTTT. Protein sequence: CASSDSPPGTGGTDTQYF.

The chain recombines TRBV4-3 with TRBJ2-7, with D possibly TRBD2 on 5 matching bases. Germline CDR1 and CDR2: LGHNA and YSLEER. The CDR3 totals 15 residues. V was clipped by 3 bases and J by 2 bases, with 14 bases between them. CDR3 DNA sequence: TGCGCCAGCAGCCAGGGATCGGAGGCACCCTACGAGCAGTACTTC. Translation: CASSQGSEAPYEQYF.

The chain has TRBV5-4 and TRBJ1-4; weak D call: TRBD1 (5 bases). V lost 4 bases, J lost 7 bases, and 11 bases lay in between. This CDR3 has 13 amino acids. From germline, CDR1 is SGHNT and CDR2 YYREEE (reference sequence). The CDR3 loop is CASSLGQFEKLFF. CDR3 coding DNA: TGTGCCAGCAGCCTCGGACAATTTGAAAAACTGTTTTTT.

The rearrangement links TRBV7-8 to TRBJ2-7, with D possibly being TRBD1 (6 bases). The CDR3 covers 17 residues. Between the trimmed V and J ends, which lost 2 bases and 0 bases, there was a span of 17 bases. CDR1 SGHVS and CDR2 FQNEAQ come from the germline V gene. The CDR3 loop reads CASSLLTRTESSYEQYF. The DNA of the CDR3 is TGTGCCAGCAGCTTACTGACCCGGACAGAGAGCTCCTACGAGCAGTACTTC. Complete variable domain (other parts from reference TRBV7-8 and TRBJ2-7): GAGVSQSPRYKVAKRGQDVALRCDPISGHVSLFWYQQALGQGPEFLTYFQNEAQLDKSGLPSDRFFAERPEGSVSTLKIQRTQQEDSAVYLCASSLLTRTESSYEQYFGPGTRLTVT.

The chain's CDR3 is CASSLEGGTGRLEQYF. In DNA form, the CDR3 reads TGTGCCAGCAGCTTAGAGGGAGGGACAGGGCGACTGGAGCAGTACTTC. This chain uses TRBV7-6 with TRBJ2-7, with 9 bases that match TRBD1. The trim removed 1 base at V and 7 bases at J, leaving 11 bases unmatched. The CDR3 consists of 16 residues. Germline V lookup: CDR1 SGHVS, CDR2 FNYEAQ.

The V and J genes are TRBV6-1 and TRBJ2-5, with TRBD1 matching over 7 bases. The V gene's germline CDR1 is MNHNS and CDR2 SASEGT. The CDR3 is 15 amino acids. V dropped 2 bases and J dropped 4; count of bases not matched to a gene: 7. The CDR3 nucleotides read TGTGCCAGCAGTGAACTTCGACAGGGTGGAGAGACCCAGTACTTC. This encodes CASSELRQGGETQYF.

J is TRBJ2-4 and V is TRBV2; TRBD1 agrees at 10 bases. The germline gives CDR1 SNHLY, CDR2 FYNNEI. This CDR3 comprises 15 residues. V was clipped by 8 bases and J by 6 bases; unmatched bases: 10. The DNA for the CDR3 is TGTGCCAGCGGCATCTGGACAGGGGGGCGAAACATTCAGTACTTC. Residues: CASGIWTGGRNIQYF.

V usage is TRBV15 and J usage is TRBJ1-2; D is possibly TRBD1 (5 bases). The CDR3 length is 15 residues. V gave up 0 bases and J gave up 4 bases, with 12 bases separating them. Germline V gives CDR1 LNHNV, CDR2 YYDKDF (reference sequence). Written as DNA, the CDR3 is TGTGCCACCAGCAGAGAGGTCGGGGGTGGCTATGGCTACACCTTC. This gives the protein CATSREVGGGYGYTF.